These 10 T cell receptor beta chains were all obtained from the same sample, sequenced in a study of OX40 agonist ivuxolimab in advanced cancers. Measured with immunoSEQ multiplex PCR; TCRdb has only the in-frame clones, and not every one. Seen here are some 40,000 clones, under 95% observed once, and the top ten hold over 12%. This material consisted of CD4+ or CD8+ T cells sorted from blood, taken in a trial of the OX40 agonist ivuxolimab. The receptors come from an adult with an advanced solid tumor such as melanoma, head and neck, liver or kidney cancer.

This clone was picked up one time. The rearrangement uses TRBV2 and TRBJ2-7; a weak D match, TRBD1 (6 bases). V was pared by 6 bases and J by 2 bases, with 11 bases between. CDR3 length equals 13 residues. In germline, CDR1 is SNHLY, CDR2 FYNNEI. The CDR3 coding sequence is TGTGCCAGCAGGGAACAGGGTCCCTACGAGCAGTACTTC. Translated: CASREQGPYEQYF. The complete variable domain, with remaining parts taken from reference TRBV2 and TRBJ2-7, reads EPEVTQTPSHQVTQMGQEVILRCVPISNHLYFYWYRQILGQKVEFLVSFYNNEISEKSEIFDDQFSVERPDGSNFTLKIRSTKLEDSAMYFCASREQGPYEQYFGPGTRLTVT.

The genes are TRBV29-1 and TRBJ2-7; D is perhaps TRBD1 (7 bases). The V gene lost 6 bases and the J gene lost 3 bases, with 24 bases spanning the gap. The germline V gene has CDR1 SQVTM and CDR2 ANQGSEA. This CDR3 comprises 16 residues. The CDR3 nucleotides read TGCAGCGTCCGTGGGACAGCCGATAGCGGTTACTACGAGCAGTACTTC. Protein: CSVRGTADSGYYEQYF.

V is TRBV4-3 and J is TRBJ2-3; 13 bases match TRBD2. The CDR3 has 17 amino acids. Germline trimming cut 4 bases from V and 1 base from J; bases unmatched to any gene: 5. The germline V gene encodes CDR1 LGHNA and CDR2 YSLEER. CDR3 region: CASSPSLAGGGTDTQYF. CDR3 sequence (DNA): TGCGCCAGCAGCCCCTCACTAGCGGGGGGGGGCACAGATACGCAGTATTTT.

This clone was seen only once. The chain combines TRBV9 with TRBJ2-1; 7 bases are a match to TRBD2. The CDR3 has 15 amino acids. The V gene end was trimmed by 3 bases and the J gene end by 2 bases; junction bases not matched to a gene: 5. Germline lookup yields CDR1 SGDLS and CDR2 YYNGEE. The CDR3 loop is CASSATGGTYNEQFF. The CDR3 coding sequence is TGTGCCAGCAGCGCCACGGGAGGTACCTACAATGAGCAGTTCTTC.

The chain has TRBV27 and TRBJ2-2; 12 bases are a match to TRBD2. Germline V CDR1 and CDR2: MNHEY, SMNVEV (reference sequence). The CDR3 has 16 amino acids. Unmatched junction bases numbered 3, after V lost 4 bases and J lost 3 bases. The CDR3 loop reads CASSSGLAGYTGELFF. In DNA form, the CDR3 reads TGTGCCAGCAGTTCCGGACTAGCGGGATACACCGGGGAGCTGTTTTTT.

The J gene is TRBJ1-6, the V gene TRBV27; D not certain. V dropped 5 bases and J dropped 5 bases, with 13 bases sitting between them. This CDR3 is built from 15 residues. Germline CDR1 MNHEY, CDR2 SMNVEV (reference sequence). CDR3 nucleotides: TGTGCCAGCAGTAAAGTGTGGAGCGATAATTCACCCCTCCACTTT. This encodes CASSKVWSDNSPLHF.

V is TRBV19 and J is TRBJ1-1; possible D gene TRBD1, 5 bases. Germline assignment: CDR1 LNHDA and CDR2 SQIVND (reference sequence). V was clipped by 9 bases and J by 4 bases, with 24 bases between them. The CDR3 is 16 residues long. CDR3 sequence reads: CASTEDRFHSPTEAFF. The CDR3 coding sequence is TGTGCCAGCACCGAAGACAGATTTCATTCACCCACTGAAGCTTTCTTT.

In its sample, this clone was seen once. V gene TRBV30 combines with J gene TRBJ2-7; TRBD1 agrees at 7 bases. The CDR3 runs to 14 residues. V lost 1 base and J lost 6; bases outside the gene matches: 9. The germline gives CDR1 GTSNPN, CDR2 SVGIG (reference sequence). The chain's CDR3 is CAWSGLTGTVEQYF. The CDR3, as DNA: TGTGCCTGGAGTGGATTGACAGGGACGGTCGAGCAGTACTTC.

By sample fraction, this clone is medium-sized. This rearrangement joins TRBV7-9 to TRBJ2-2; 7 nucleotides align to TRBD1. V trimming: 0 bases; J trimming: 7 bases; junction bases outside the gene matches: 5. The germline gives CDR1 SEHNR, CDR2 FQNEAQ (reference sequence). CDR3 length equals 15 residues. In DNA, the CDR3 is TGTGCCAGCAGCTTAGCCACAGGGGAGATCGGGGAGCTGTTTTTT. Protein product: CASSLATGEIGELFF.

The V call is TRBV27, the J call TRBJ1-4; D unresolved. The ends were cut back, 6 bases at V and 5 bases at J, with 10 bases in the middle. The CDR3 contains 13 residues. Germline V gene data show CDR1 as MNHEY and CDR2 as SMNVEV (reference sequence). The DNA for the CDR3 is TGTGCCAGCAGGCCGGGGTCCAATGAAAAACTGTTTTTT. Translating it yields CASRPGSNEKLFF. Complete variable domain (other parts from reference TRBV27 and TRBJ1-4): EAQVTQNPRYLITVTGKKLTVTCSQNMNHEYMSWYRQDPGLGLRQIYYSMNVEVTDKGDVPEGYKVSRKEKRNFPLILESPSPNQTSLYFCASRPGSNEKLFFGSGTQLSVL.